This T cell receptor beta chain was recovered during a study of beta chain features in type 1 diabetes. Study context: Patients were similar to healthy donors in age and gender (as well as in cell yields). Study results and caveats: A moderate, significant TCRB CDR3 shortening appeared in type 1 diabetes across four CD4+ subsets. HLA influence on TCRB rearrangement stayed unresolved here. In type 1 diabetes patients, VDJ junctions had fewer insertions; deletions at these junctions were more frequent.

Comment on this clone: The antigen is not known.

The isolated RNA, all of it, was reverse transcribed, so expressed TCRB transcripts were what got sequenced. The assay was immunoSEQ multiplex PCR, and TCRdb's table has in-frame clones only and misses some. The sample lists 140,000 to 150,000 clones, about 12% occurring once. The authors sorted CD4+ naive, central memory, regulatory and stem cell-like memory cells via CD45RO/CCR7/CD25/CD127/CD95/CD27. The TCR was taken from a man younger than 35 with type 1 diabetes. Material for sequencing was central memory CD4+ T cells from blood.

The CDR3 here is CAWSYTGNTEAFF. DNA for the CDR3: TGTGCCTGGAGCTACACGGGGAACACTGAAGCTTTCTTT. J is TRBJ1-1 and V is TRBV30, with D hard to call. CDR1 GTSNPN and CDR2 SVGIG come from the germline V gene (reference sequence). Trimming removed 3 bases from V and 1 base from J, with 9 bases in between. This CDR3 is built from 13 residues.